These 7 T cell receptor beta chains share one sample of origin, sequenced in a study of identical twins. TCRdb recomputed calls from the 5' RACE reads with MiXCR, one row per CDR3 protein. The table has fewer than 450,000 distinct CDR3 sequences, 8.5% to 10% seen once; the top ten hold approximately 8.9%. The sequencing sample was made of naive T cells sorted from blood. These receptors originate from a woman aged 50 to 60 in good health.

This clonotype was seen only a few times. This sequence joins TRBV6-1 and TRBJ2-1, with 8 nucleotides matching TRBD1. The CDR3 spans 14 residues. CDR1 is MNHNS and CDR2 is SASEGT in the germline V gene. Germline trimming cut 7 bases from V and 5 bases from J; bases unmatched to any gene: 7. CDR3 DNA sequence: TGTGCCAGCACCCGGGACAGGCGAAACAATGAGCAGTTCTTC. As protein: CASTRDRRNNEQFF.

This chain connects TRBV10-2 to TRBJ2-7; 7 positions match TRBD1. V shed 2 bases and J 3 bases; nucleotides not matched to a gene: 4. Germline V CDR1 and CDR2: WSHSY, SAAADI. The CDR3 runs to 14 residues. CDR3 sequence (DNA): TGCGCCAGCAGTGAGGGGACAGCCTACTACGAGCAGTACGTC. Protein: CASSEGTAYYEQYV.

The J gene is TRBJ2-3, the V gene TRBV7-9; D uncertain. Germline-derived CDR1 and CDR2 are SEHNR and FQNEAQ (reference sequence). The CDR3 is made up of 13 amino acids. Trimming removed 4 bases from V and 8 bases from J, with 13 bases in between. CDR3 coding DNA: TGTGCCAGCAGCTCAGCCGCGGAAGGTACGCAGTATTTT. Amino acids: CASSSAAEGTQYF. The entire variable domain, with the rest obtained from reference TRBV7-9 and TRBJ2-3, is as follows: DTGVSQNPRHKITKRGQNVTFRCDPISEHNRLYWYRQTLGQGPEFLTYFQNEAQLEKSRLLSDRFSAERPKGSFSTLEIQRTEQGDSAMYLCASSSAAEGTQYFGPGTRLTVL.

The chain has TRBV4-1 and TRBJ2-6; D ambiguous. Trimming removed 2 bases at V and 4 bases at J, with 6 bases between. There are 14 residues in the CDR3. The germline V gene has CDR1 MGHRA and CDR2 YSYEKL. The CDR3 sequence: CASSQPRGANVLTF. The CDR3 DNA is TGCGCCAGCAGCCAACCCAGGGGGGCCAACGTCCTGACTTTC.

Many counts were recorded for this clonotype. The rearrangement links TRBV29-1 to TRBJ2-1, with D perhaps matching TRBD1 or TRBD2 (6 bases each). The CDR3 totals 13 residues. V was trimmed by 4 bases and J by 10 bases, leaving 17 bases between them. Germline V gives CDR1 SQVTM, CDR2 ANQGSEA. The CDR3 nucleotides are TGCAGCGTTGTGTTGGGGGCTGGAGGGGAGCAGTTCTTC. Protein: CSVVLGAGGEQFF.

The chain combines TRBV7-9 with TRBJ1-3; no definite D call. Germline CDR1 reads SEHNR; CDR2 reads FQNEAQ (reference sequence). Trimming shortened V by 1 base and J by 0 bases, and 10 bases separated the two germline ends. CDR3 length: 16 residues. CDR3 amino acids: CASSLERRASGNTIYF. The CDR3 bases are TGTGCCAGCAGCTTAGAGCGTAGGGCCTCTGGAAACACCATATATTTT. The full variable domain, with the rest looked up from reference TRBV7-9 and TRBJ1-3, is DTGVSQNPRHKITKRGQNVTFRCDPISEHNRLYWYRQTLGQGPEFLTYFQNEAQLEKSRLLSDRFSAERPKGSFSTLEIQRTEQGDSAMYLCASSLERRASGNTIYFGEGSWLTVV.

This clonotype was picked up a small number of times. The gene calls are TRBV5-1 and TRBJ1-1; a possible D gene is TRBD1 (5 bases). There are 14 residues in the CDR3. The germline CDR1 and CDR2 sequences are SGHRS and YFSETQ. Trimming pared 2 bases from V and 7 bases from J, leaving 15 bases between. CDR3 DNA: TGCGCCAGCAGCTTTCGCGGGGACTGGGATGAAGCTTTCTTT. This translates into CASSFRGDWDEAFF.